This TCR beta chain was found in a study of T-cell reconstitution after alpha-beta-depleted transplantation in children. In its sample, this clonotype was seen many times. CDR1 and CDR2 from the germline V gene are MNHEY and SVGAGI. V lost 2 bases to trimming and J lost 4 bases, with 11 bases between them. This CDR3 comprises 14 residues. Using unique molecular identifiers, the investigators prepared the TCRbeta library. TCRdb re-called the PCR reads through MiXCR, storing one row per CDR3 protein. The sample holds a few hundred thousand distinct CDR3 sequences, over 9% seen once. The sequence came from a boy in the first two years of life with acute myeloid leukemia, due to receive a stem cell transplant. The chain recombines TRBV6-5 with TRBJ1-2; no clear D. The specimen was PBMCs, collected before TCRalphabeta/CD19-depleted stem cell transplant. The CDR3 here is CASSYARLFYGYTF. The CDR3 DNA reads as TGTGCCAGCAGTTACGCGAGGCTCTTCTATGGCTACACCTTC.